This T cell receptor (beta chain) originates from a study of CD8 T cells in ankylosing spondylitis. Broader study findings: Disease-linked clones had a CD8+ phenotype and relatively low frequency in peripheral blood. Certain motif variants had earlier appeared in reactive arthritis synovial fluid and blood. Roughly 8 highly homologous variants made up a TCR beta motif, and this motif appeared characteristic of ankylosing spondylitis blood.

About this clonotype itself: Its target is unknown.

TCRdb recomputed calls from the 5' RACE reads with MiXCR, one row per CDR3 protein. Altogether approximately 400,000 distinct CDR3 sequences are present, 25% to 30% being singletons, with the ten largest covering 0.89%. The specimen was blood, either unsorted or a sorted T cell fraction (not recorded which). The source is a male donor with ankylosing spondylitis.

CDR3 sequence: CASSLRTSGSAETQYF. Here the CDR3 DNA reads TGTGCCAGCAGTTTAAGGACTAGCGGGAGCGCCGAGACCCAGTACTTC. The chain joins TRBV27 to TRBJ2-5; 13 bases line up with TRBD2. The CDR3 is made up of 16 amino acids. The V segment lost 2 bases and the J segment 5 bases; nucleotides outside the gene matches: 5. The V gene's germline CDR1 is MNHEY and CDR2 SMNVEV (reference sequence).